A single sample is the source of the 12 T cell receptor beta chains below, sequenced in a study of post-analysis software for immune sequencing data. Study-level findings and limits: Higher frequency in patients than in controls was seen for several TRBV segments, with TRBV5-6, TRBV5-1 and TRBV20-1 among them.

Unique molecular identifiers tagged the TCR beta cDNA libraries. TCRdb processed the PCR reads anew with MiXCR; each CDR3 protein has one entry. The table includes roughly 410,000 distinct CDR3 sequences, 30% to 45% detected once. No antigen has been assigned to these receptors. What was sequenced was blood. Every receptor here comes from a girl aged 10-17 years with multiple sclerosis.

The table lists this clonotype with a few counts. J is TRBJ2-7 and V is TRBV6-5, with D uncertain. V was clipped by 5 bases and J by 2 bases, with 22 bases between them. CDR1 is MNHEY and CDR2 is SVGAGI in the germline V gene. The CDR3 totals 17 residues. CDR3 sequence: CASSNVYRLRLAYEQYF. CDR3 nucleotides: TGTGCCAGCAGTAACGTCTACCGGCTTCGGCTAGCCTACGAGCAGTACTTC.

This chain uses TRBV11-2 with TRBJ1-1; D might be TRBD1 (5 bases). The V gene lost 1 base and the J gene lost 4 bases, with 10 bases spanning the gap. The germline CDR1 and CDR2 sequences are SGHAT and FQNNGV. The length of the CDR3 is 14 residues. The CDR3 sequence: CASSLVLRGTEAFF. In DNA form, the CDR3 reads TGTGCCAGCAGCTTAGTATTGAGGGGCACTGAAGCTTTCTTT.

The chain has TRBV6-1 and TRBJ2-7, with D hard to call. The V and J ends lost 1 base and 7 bases respectively, with 17 bases between them. CDR3 length: 15 amino acids. Germline V CDR1 and CDR2: MNHNS, SASEGT. The CDR3 reads CASSEEGYLLREQYF. CDR3 DNA: TGTGCCAGCAGTGAAGAAGGATATCTCCTACGAGAGCAGTACTTC.

This clonotype was observed a handful of times. The J gene is TRBJ2-3, the V gene TRBV12-3 or TRBV12-4; 9 bases align to TRBD2. After removal of 2 bases from V and 2 bases from J, the junction contained 5 bases not matched to a gene. The length of the CDR3 is 16 residues. Written as DNA, the CDR3 is TGTGCCAGCAGTTTATTAGCGGGGGCCAACACAGATACGCAGTATTTT. It codes for CASSLLAGANTDTQYF.

V is TRBV7-9 and J is TRBJ2-7; 12 bases match TRBD2. The CDR3 is made up of 12 amino acids. V was clipped by 5 bases and J by 12 bases; unmatched bases: 5. The germline V gene has CDR1 SEHNR and CDR2 FQNEAQ (reference sequence). CDR3 loop: CASSNGLAGLYF. Written as DNA, the CDR3 is TGTGCCAGCAGCAATGGACTAGCGGGGCTGTACTTC.

With regard to this clonotype: One junction end disagrees with the germline gene, perhaps due to a read error. The rearrangement links TRBV6-2 or TRBV6-3 to TRBJ1-4; D unresolved. CDR3 length equals 12 residues. Germline V gene data show CDR1 as MNHEY and CDR2 as SVGEGT. The CDR3 sequence: CASSHTNEKRFF. As DNA, the CDR3 is TGTGCCAGCAGTCACACAAATGAAAAACGGTTTTTT.

There are many counts of this clonotype. The chain carries TRBV6-6 and TRBJ1-2, with D uncertain. V gave up 1 base and J gave up 6 bases, with 3 bases separating them. Germline V CDR1 and CDR2: MNHNY, SVGAGI (reference sequence). The CDR3 covers 11 residues. The CDR3 region is CASSYLDGYTF. The CDR3 bases are TGTGCCAGCAGTTACTTGGATGGCTACACCTTC.

The chain couples TRBV18 to TRBJ1-4; D unclear. In germline, CDR1 is KGHSH, CDR2 LQKENI. The CDR3 is made up of 14 amino acids. The V gene lost 3 bases and the J gene lost 4 bases, with 9 bases spanning the gap. The CDR3 bases are TGTGCCAGCTCACCGCAGGCAGTTAATGAAAAACTGTTTTTT. This sequence encodes CASSPQAVNEKLFF.

This clonotype came up a few times. CDR3 sequence reads: CASNTPGPRAYNEQFF. The CDR3 DNA is TGCGCCAGCAACACCCCGGGGCCTCGGGCCTACAATGAGCAGTTCTTC. V and J are TRBV5-1 and TRBJ2-1; D is tentatively TRBD1 or TRBD2 (5 bases each). V lost 6 bases to trimming and J lost 2 bases, with 18 bases between them. From germline, CDR1 is SGHRS and CDR2 YFSETQ. This CDR3 region has 16 residues.

The CDR3 reads CASSLNVRAVSSGANVLTF. CDR3 in DNA: TGTGCCAGCAGCTTAAATGTCAGGGCCGTAAGCTCTGGGGCCAACGTCCTGACTTTC. The rearrangement uses TRBV7-9 and TRBJ2-6; perhaps TRBD1 as D (5 bases). The germline gives CDR1 SEHNR, CDR2 FQNEAQ (reference sequence). This CDR3 contains 19 residues. Trimming removed 2 bases from V and 0 bases from J, with 17 bases in between.

The rearrangement uses TRBV5-1 and TRBJ2-7; D is possibly TRBD1 or TRBD2 (5 bases each). The V end lost 4 bases, the J end lost 2 bases, and 10 bases lay between the germline ends. The CDR3 covers 13 residues. CDR1 and CDR2 (germline): SGHRS, YFSETQ. The CDR3 sequence is CASSGTETYEQYF. DNA of the CDR3: TGCGCCAGCAGCGGGACGGAGACCTACGAGCAGTACTTC.

The chain has TRBV3-1 and TRBJ2-1; 9 nucleotides align to TRBD1. Unmatched junction bases numbered 13, after V lost 3 bases and J lost 7 bases. CDR1 and CDR2 from the germline V gene are LGHDT and YNNKEL (reference sequence). The CDR3 totals 17 residues. The chain's CDR3 is CASSQPSGTGSRNEQFF. CDR3 coding DNA: TGTGCCAGCAGCCAGCCCTCCGGGACAGGGTCGAGGAATGAGCAGTTCTTC.